This T cell receptor (beta chain) appears in the sequencing data of a study of T cells in Graves' hyperthyroidism and ophthalmopathy. RNA transcripts yielded amplified TCR beta CDR3 regions. During a first-round RT-PCR of the TCR CDR3, the HTBI primer set was used. TCRdb analysed the multiplex PCR reads with MiXCR anew, one entry per CDR3 protein. The sample contains some 570,000 distinct CDR3 sequences, 17% of which appear only once. The CDR3 contains 17 residues. Germline V gene data show CDR1 as GTSNPN and CDR2 as SVGIG (reference sequence). The trim removed 4 bases at V and 3 bases at J, leaving 10 bases unmatched.

The sequence derives from a woman aged 18-29 years with Graves' ophthalmopathy. The rearrangement uses TRBV30 and TRBJ2-1; TRBD2 matches at 12 bases. The sequenced sample was blood. The CDR3 protein is CAWNIGLTSGGYNEQFF. The CDR3 DNA reads as TGTGCCTGGAACATAGGACTGACTAGCGGGGGCTACAATGAGCAGTTCTTC.